This note documents a single T cell receptor beta chain sequence. The target of this receptor is not known. No quality values exist for individual bases; no much larger clone is one base distant. The data were taken from a study of cytomegalovirus exposure and HLA in healthy donors (dated 2017 in TCRdb). In the study overall: An earlier analysis of 587 of the donors reported 250 to 300 Gb of sequence data and 117 million unique TCR beta sequences from some 180 million T cells. The later analysis used no new phenotypic data to find candidate immune exposures, relying instead on TCR beta sequences and their occurrence across donors. Because of strong linkage in the cohort, roughly five DR-DQ haplotypes were treated as single units for association and clustering. Donor age, sex, ethnicity and CMV serostatus were collected together with the repertoire data. The genetic ancestry cluster associated with self-reported Caucasian donors included 80% to 90% of the 398 genotyped donors. Typing coverage differed by locus: A, B, C, DRB1 and DQB1 were typed in about 629-630 donors, DQA1 in 500 to 550, DPA1 in 600 to 610, and DPB1 in roughly 450. To predict cytomegalovirus infection status, the study combined high-throughput TCR immunosequencing, statistical association of individual TCRs with disease status, and machine learning. Both class I and class II loci were covered by HLA typing, at four-digit resolution. Every repertoire in the discovery cohort had been generated on one and the same sequencing platform. Among 350 to 400 genotyped donors of the cohort, an average of roughly 240,000 unique TCR beta nucleotide sequences were sequenced per donor, roughly 20% of them non-productive. Genome-wide SNP genotypes for about 65% of the 666 donors were used in a later genetic analysis, which treated that subset as a discovery cohort. A later analysis re-examined previously published TCR beta repertoires from roughly 720 donors and added high-resolution HLA genotyping to investigate patterns of TCR occurrence. The study profiled the T cell repertoires of fewer than 850 subjects by immunosequencing and related them to cytomegalovirus serostatus. An earlier analysis of 587 of the donors used high-throughput TCR beta sequencing to judge whether each TCR beta V gene segment behaved as functional or pseudogenic. An early release covering over 500 HLA-typed donors comprised approximately 300 gigabases of sequencing data and 85 million to 100 million unique TCR sequences. The study aimed to test whether cataloging public T cell receptors could reveal signatures of past pathogen exposure. Along with the approximately 620-subject first cohort, a separate validation cohort of roughly 110 different subjects was used. Points the paper makes about the study in general: Most TCR sequences were seen in very few donors, while some public TCRs were found in many individuals. According to a later analysis, most CMV-associated TCR beta chains appeared to be HLA-restricted, and the HLA associations seemed to be driven largely by CMV exposure. A further reported finding was that TCR beta sequences accurately predicted the HLA-A and HLA-B alleles for most subjects in the first cohort. The presence/absence analyses assumed that sequencing depth was roughly uniform across donors, and that assumption may not be true. In a later analysis, HLA-associated TCR beta chains showed more clonal expansion and lower generation probabilities than non-associated chains that were equally common. A later genetic analysis reported fewer N-insertions in productive TCRs among donors in an Asian-associated ancestry cluster than the roughly 620-donor mean. Only TCR beta chains were sequenced in this cohort, and the absence of alpha or paired-chain data limited detectable features. The study listed 164 TCR beta chains as associated with cytomegalovirus. According to a later analysis, TCR association rates differed among HLA loci, with DRB1 alleles showing the most associated TCRs and HLA-C alleles showing the fewest. Because HLA typing was unavailable for some donors at each locus, only the typed subset was used in association tests. A few of the identified cytomegalovirus-associated TCR beta chains were confirmed in vitro to be specific for cytomegalovirus antigens. In both the original and validation cohorts, the classifier was reported to diagnose cytomegalovirus status with high specificity and sensitivity. Because the 87-base-pair reads could not distinguish some IMGT-functional V segments, including TRBV6-2 and TRBV6-3, those segments were excluded. At a false discovery rate of 0.05, a later analysis linked about 16,000 TCR beta sequences to specific HLA alleles. A later analysis reported that several top co-occurrence clusters appeared linked to parvovirus B19, influenza, CMV and Epstein-Barr virus. The only immune exposure information available for the cohort was CMV serostatus. In a later genetic analysis, a missense DCLRE1C variant was associated with V-gene and J-gene trimming of TCR beta chains, and the association was replicated in an independent cohort. An earlier analysis of 450 to 750 of the donors showed that most TCR beta V segments appeared in productive rearrangements either about 90% or about 30% of the time, which broadly matched IMGT annotations. Assigning TCR associations to individual alleles was difficult when HLA alleles, especially DR and DQ, strongly co-occurred. The authors suggested that the approach could potentially be extended to other disease states and immunological phenotypes. Linkage disequilibrium might explain the correlated functional status among segregating V segments, but an unknown experimental factor could not be excluded. The sequencing pipeline was judged likely to have produced a cluster of highly shared sequence variants as a technical artifact. Approximately 18 rarely observed V segments, including chromosome 9 orphons, were excluded from the earlier analysis of several hundred of the donors because counts were too low.

Its CDR3 holds 16 amino acids, cysteine through phenylalanine. The read is trimmed to its CDR3 DNA, 48 bases read in frame from base 1. The CDR1 and CDR2 encoded by the germline V gene (reference sequence) are SEHNR and FQNEAQ. Unmatched junction bases come to 8, with V trimmed by 4 bases and J by 2 bases. The receptor library was made with the immunoSEQ multiplex PCR assay. For the multiplex PCR, a mixture combining 60 forward primers for TCR Vbeta segments and 13 reverse primers for TCR Jbeta segments was used. Amplification of the CDR3 region of rearranged TCR beta genes was performed with a multiplex PCR assay on genomic DNA. The Illumina HiSeq System was used to sequence the amplified TCR beta libraries as 87-base-pair reads. The study's own analysis went as follows. A later analysis tallied tens of millions of unique TCR beta chains across the 666 repertoires, and some 10 million of those chains were shared by two or more donors. Raw reads were error-corrected and collapsed into unique sequences with a nearest-neighbor algorithm that merged closely related sequences to remove PCR and sequencing errors. V, D and J gene segments were assigned by aligning CDR3 sequences to IMGT reference sequences. For a sequence to be retained, a match of at least six nucleotides was required to both a V gene segment and a J gene segment. Rearrangements were classified as productive when the CDR3 lacked stop codons and remained in frame with V and J, and all other rearrangements were classified as non-productive. Following IMGT convention, CDR3 was defined as the stretch from the second conserved V-encoded cysteine to the conserved J-encoded phenylalanine. The earlier analysis of roughly 590 of the donors excluded any sequence lacking an unambiguous match to a single V gene segment. An earlier analysis of over 450 of the donors classified V segments as functional when productive rearrangements were above 56.7% and as segregating when the standard deviation between donors was above 5%. To diagnose cytomegalovirus status from the catalog of TCR beta chain sequences, a statistical classification framework was built. V and J gene assignment, in a later analysis, came from comparing TCR nucleotide sequences with IMGT/GENE-DB human TR gene sequences. A later analysis assigned CDR3 sequences and most-parsimonious VDJ recombination scenarios with the TCRdist pipeline. In a later analysis, each TCR beta chain was defined by its CDR3 amino acid sequence together with its V-gene family, and reads without a unique V-gene family were excluded. To address suspected cross-contamination and a sequencing artifact, a later analysis removed a few hundred highly shared, low-generation-probability nucleotide sequences. In a later analysis, a clonal expansion index for each public chain was calculated from normalized within-repertoire ranks of inferred template counts. In a later analysis, generation probabilities were computed using a VDJ recombination model fitted to out-of-frame rearrangements, and the results were checked against IGoR. A later analysis scored TCR-TCR, TCR-HLA and TCR-CMV co-occurrence with hypergeometric tests, applying a repertoire-size bias correction to TCR pairs. To estimate false discovery rates, a later analysis permuted the HLA or CMV assignments 20 times. In a later analysis, co-occurring TCRs were grouped with DBSCAN, and TCRdist sequence similarity was added when clustering was performed within HLA-allele-positive subsets. Co-occurrence clustering excluded repertoires with fewer than 30,000 or more than 120,000 public chains, plus five with anomalous nucleotide sharing. Sourced from immuneACCESS, this table was stored by TCRdb with only in-frame sequences that have V and J called. A share of the clones is absent; for the studies checked, an unresolved V gene accounts for under half, and the remainder has no known explanation. The V and J calls and the clone size are those of that table, but D and trimming were determined from the DNA. The sample profile shows around 100,000 clones; about four fifths of them were found once. The ten most abundant clones make up 4.5% to 6.5% of the sample.

The cohort consisted of 650 to 850 healthy bone marrow donors. Cohort members were all nominally healthy when sampled, although unrecorded immune exposures were likely present. The donor tested CMV seropositive, placing the donor among the approximately 290 seropositive members of the cohort. Every donor gave a peripheral blood sample, and the peripheral blood mononuclear cells from that sample were used for TCR beta sequencing. The Qiagen DNeasy Blood Extraction Kit was used to extract genomic DNA from the blood cell samples. The sequence joins TRBV7-9 to TRBJ2-3; 8 bases in between match TRBD1. The clonotype was recovered from a man aged 40-49 years in good health and CMV-seropositive. The material sequenced was PBMCs. CDR3 reads: CASSSQGQGATDTQYF. The nucleotide sequence reads as follows: TGTGCCAGCAGCTCACAGGGTCAGGGGGCCACAGATACGCAGTATTTT.